These 10 T cell receptor beta chains came from one sample sequenced in a study of blood T cell repertoires in COVID-19. Libraries were prepared by immunoSEQ multiplex PCR; TCRdb keeps only in-frame clonotypes and omits some of them. The sample has 53,000 or so clones, roughly three quarters seen once. The specimen was peripheral blood. Receptors were obtained from a man aged 50 to 60 with active or convalescent COVID-19.

Of note for this clone: The junction does not match germline at one end; this may be a read error. This chain uses TRBV29-1 with TRBJ2-7, with D perhaps TRBD2 (6 bases). Looked up from germline, CDR1 is SQVTM and CDR2 is ANQGSEA. CDR3 size: 12 residues. The chain's CDR3 is CSVVTSSHEQYF. Here the CDR3 DNA reads TGCAGCGTCGTTACTAGCTCCCACGAGCAGTACTTC.

This rearrangement joins TRBV6-7 to TRBJ1-2, with D maybe TRBD1 (5 bases). TRBV6-7 is annotated as an ORF whose role is uncertain. The V and J ends lost 11 bases and 8 bases respectively, with 15 bases between them. CDR3 length: 11 residues. CDR3: CALIIRGGYTF. The CDR3 DNA reads as TGTGCCCTTATAATTCGGGGGGGCTACACCTTC.

V is TRBV10-3 and J is TRBJ2-7, with D maybe TRBD2 (6 bases). Trimming cost V 10 bases and J 2 bases, with 15 bases left between them. Germline V lookup: CDR1 ENHRY, CDR2 SYGVKD. The CDR3 spans 13 residues. CDR3 in amino acids: CATLGDWAYEQYF. DNA of the CDR3: TGTGCCACCCTGGGGGACTGGGCCTACGAGCAGTACTTC.

This chain joins TRBV9 and TRBJ2-3; TRBD2 is a possible D gene (6 bases). CDR3 length: 17 amino acids. V was clipped by 4 bases and J by 9 bases, with 27 bases between them. The germline gives CDR1 SGDLS, CDR2 YYNGEE. CDR3 nucleotide sequence: TGTGCCAGCAGCCCCGAGGAGGGCCTCGGGACCGTAGAAACGCAGTATTTT. Translation: CASSPEEGLGTVETQYF.

The chain couples TRBV28 to TRBJ2-7; TRBD1 is a possible D gene (5 bases). The ends were cut back, 10 bases at V and 0 bases at J, with 16 bases in the middle. Germline assignment: CDR1 MDHEN and CDR2 SYDVKM. The CDR3 spans 14 residues. The CDR3 loop reads CATNLQGLSYEQYF. CDR3 sequence (DNA): TGTGCCACCAACCTCCAGGGTCTCTCCTACGAGCAGTACTTC.

The rearrangement joins TRBV10-3 to TRBJ1-5, with D unresolved. Germline V gene lookup returns CDR1 ENHRY and CDR2 SYGVKD. V was clipped by 4 bases and J by 4 bases, with 8 bases between them. The CDR3 spans 13 residues. The CDR3 region has the DNA TGTGCCATCAGTGCGGCGGGGAATCAGCCCCAGCATTTT. Encoded protein: CAISAAGNQPQHF.

This chain connects TRBV5-1 to TRBJ1-1; TRBD1 aligns across 8 bases. CDR1 SGHRS and CDR2 YFSETQ come from the germline V gene. J lost 5 bases, V lost 1 base, and 13 bases had no gene match. The CDR3 contains 17 residues. CDR3 nucleotides: TGCGCCAGCAGCTTGCCTAGGACAGGGATTGGGATGACTGAAGCTTTCTTT. It specifies CASSLPRTGIGMTEAFF.

The genes are TRBV27 and TRBJ1-3; D is undetermined. The CDR3 spans 15 residues. CDR1 and CDR2 from the germline V gene are MNHEY and SMNVEV (reference sequence). V was pared by 2 bases and J by 0 bases, with 8 bases between. As DNA, the CDR3 is TGTGCCAGCAGTTTACTCGGAGCCTCTGGAAACACCATATATTTT. It yields the protein CASSLLGASGNTIYF.

The CDR3 region has the DNA TGTGCCAGCAGCTTGAGGCCTAGGCATGAGCAGTTCTTC. This translates into CASSLRPRHEQFF. The chain has TRBV7-9 and TRBJ2-1; D is unclear. V was cut by 3 bases and J by 8 bases, with 11 bases left in between. The length of the CDR3 is 13 residues. Germline CDR1 is SEHNR and CDR2 is FQNEAQ (reference sequence).

This clone has just one count. The chain links TRBV4-2 to TRBJ1-1; unclear D gene. Germline CDR1 LGHNA, CDR2 YNFKEQ. Trimming stripped 1 base from V and 5 bases from J, with 2 bases between. The CDR3 is 11 amino acids. As DNA, the CDR3 is TGTGCCAGCAGCCAAGCAACTGAAGCTTTCTTT. It encodes CASSQATEAFF.